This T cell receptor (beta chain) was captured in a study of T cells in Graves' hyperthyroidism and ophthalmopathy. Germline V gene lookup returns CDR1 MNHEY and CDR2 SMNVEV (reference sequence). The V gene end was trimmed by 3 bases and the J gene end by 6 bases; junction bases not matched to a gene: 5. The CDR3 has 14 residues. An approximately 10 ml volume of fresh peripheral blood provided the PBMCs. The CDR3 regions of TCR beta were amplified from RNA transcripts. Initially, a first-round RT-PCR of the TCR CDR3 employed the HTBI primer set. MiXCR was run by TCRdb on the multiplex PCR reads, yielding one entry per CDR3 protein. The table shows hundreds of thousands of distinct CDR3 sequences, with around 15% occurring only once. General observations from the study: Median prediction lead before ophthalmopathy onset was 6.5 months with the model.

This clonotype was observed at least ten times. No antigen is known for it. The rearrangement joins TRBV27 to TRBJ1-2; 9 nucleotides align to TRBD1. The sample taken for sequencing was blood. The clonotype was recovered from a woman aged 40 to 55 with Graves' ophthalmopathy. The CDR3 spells CASSFPYRGHGYTF. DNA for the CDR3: TGTGCCAGCAGTTTCCCCTACAGGGGGCATGGCTACACCTTC.